This entry lists 24 T cell receptor beta chains sequenced from one sample in a study of T-cell memory formation after mild COVID-19. TCRdb called the 5' RACE reads again in MiXCR, with one record for every CDR3 protein. The sample yields around 370,000 distinct CDR3 sequences, under 25% seen once. The source material was PBMCs or a T cell subset sorted from them (not recorded which). These receptors all come from an adult woman who had mild COVID-19 (a few samples of this study predate the infection). Cell type and time point are not known.

V usage is TRBV5-1 and J usage is TRBJ1-1; 9 bases are a match to TRBD1. The V gene's germline CDR1 is SGHRS and CDR2 YFSETQ. V lost 3 bases and J lost 6; bases outside the gene matches: 3. The CDR3 totals 13 residues. CDR3 loop: CASSSGDRAEAFF. The DNA for the CDR3 is TGCGCCAGCAGCTCAGGGGACAGGGCTGAAGCTTTCTTT.

This clonotype was detected only a few times. The J gene is TRBJ1-6, the V gene TRBV11-2, with D perhaps matching TRBD1 (6 bases). The CDR3 extends over 15 amino acids. Germline V gene sequence: CDR1 SGHAT, CDR2 FQNNGV. Trimming shortened V by 0 bases and J by 6 bases, and 9 bases separated the two germline ends. For the CDR3, the DNA is TGTGCCAGCAGCTTAGATCGGACAGCTAATTCACCCCTCCACTTT. Its translation: CASSLDRTANSPLHF.

Only a few counts were recorded for this clonotype. The rearrangement uses TRBV7-3 and TRBJ2-5, with 7 bases aligning to TRBD1. Trimming cost V 5 bases and J 5 bases; bases outside gene matches: 11. There are 15 residues in the CDR3. CDR1 and CDR2 (germline): SGHTA, FQGTGA. CDR3 nucleotide sequence: TGTGCCAGCAGCCCAACAGGGGTCCAGGAGGAGACCCAGTACTTC. Protein: CASSPTGVQEETQYF. Combining the CDR3 with reference TRBV7-3 and TRBJ2-5 gives the whole variable domain GAGVSQTPSNKVTEKGKYVELRCDPISGHTALYWYRQSLGQGPEFLIYFQGTGAADDSGLPNDRFFAVRPEGSVSTLKIQRTERGDSAVYLCASSPTGVQEETQYFGPGTRLLVL.

This clonotype has only a few counts. The rearrangement joins TRBV12-3 or TRBV12-4 to TRBJ2-3, with 7 bases that match TRBD2. There are 16 residues in the CDR3. The V gene end was trimmed by 3 bases and the J gene end by 3 bases; junction bases not matched to a gene: 9. CDR3 coding DNA: TGTGCCAGCAGTTTTAACTGGGGGGGTCAGACAGATACGCAGTATTTT. This gives the protein CASSFNWGGQTDTQYF.

The chain carries TRBV9 and TRBJ1-1, with D possibly matching TRBD1 (5 bases). The V end was cut by 0 bases, the J end by 6 bases, with 9 bases between. The CDR3 is made up of 13 amino acids. Germline V gene data show CDR1 as SGDLS and CDR2 as YYNGEE. The CDR3 nucleotides are TGTGCCAGCAGCGTAGCATCGGGGGCTGAAGCTTTCTTT. This translates into CASSVASGAEAFF.

The gene calls are TRBV12-3 or TRBV12-4 and TRBJ2-5; 12 bases match TRBD2. The CDR3 totals 16 residues. With V trimmed by 1 base and J by 2 bases, 2 bases remained unmatched. The CDR3 DNA reads TGTGCCAGCAGTTTAGGACTAGCGGGGGAACAAGAGACCCAGTACTTC. Amino acid sequence: CASSLGLAGEQETQYF.

The sample holds a few counts of this clonotype. This chain uses TRBV7-9 with TRBJ2-5, with a tentative D call TRBD2 (6 bases). The CDR3 sequence is 13 residues long. The germline V and J ends were trimmed by 3 bases and 4 bases, with 9 bases remaining between them. Germline CDR1 reads SEHNR; CDR2 reads FQNEAQ (reference sequence). The CDR3 DNA reads as TGTGCCAGCAGCTTCACGGGAGTAGAGACCCAGTACTTC. Amino acids: CASSFTGVETQYF.

This clonotype has just a few counts. V usage is TRBV3-1 and J usage is TRBJ2-5; unclear D gene. The CDR3 runs 12 residues. In germline, CDR1 is LGHDT, CDR2 YNNKEL (reference sequence). The V and J ends lost 4 bases and 5 bases respectively, with 8 bases between them. CDR3 sequence (DNA): TGTGCCAGCAGCCTCCGACCGGAGACCCAGTACTTC. Its translation: CASSLRPETQYF.

This clonotype was found a few times. This rearrangement joins TRBV5-1 to TRBJ1-4; TRBD1 is a possible D gene (5 bases). The CDR3 runs 15 residues. V was cut by 1 base and J by 6 bases, with 13 bases left in between. The germline V gene encodes CDR1 SGHRS and CDR2 YFSETQ. DNA for the CDR3: TGCGCCAGCAGCTTGTCCCTCTCGGGGGATGAAAAACTGTTTTTT. Translating it yields CASSLSLSGDEKLFF.

The chain has TRBV7-9 and TRBJ1-2, with 8 bases fitting TRBD1. V shed 2 bases and J 7 bases; nucleotides not matched to a gene: 6. Germline loops: CDR1 SEHNR, CDR2 FQNEAQ (reference sequence). The CDR3 has 14 residues. CDR3 in DNA: TGTGCCAGCAGCTTACAGACAGGGGAGGTTGGCTACACCTTC. Protein sequence: CASSLQTGEVGYTF.

This chain joins TRBV7-9 and TRBJ1-1; 10 bases agree with TRBD1. This CDR3 has 15 residues. V dropped 5 bases and J dropped 3; count of bases not matched to a gene: 6. Germline CDR1 and CDR2: SEHNR and FQNEAQ (reference sequence). For the CDR3, the DNA is TGTGCCAGCAGCCCATCGGGACAGGGGTACACTGAAGCTTTCTTT. This translates into CASSPSGQGYTEAFF.

This chain connects TRBV2 to TRBJ1-5; D unresolved. The CDR3 consists of 15 residues. Trimming took 3 bases from V and 0 from J, leaving 9 bases between them. The germline V gene encodes CDR1 SNHLY and CDR2 FYNNEI. The CDR3 DNA is TGTGCCAGCAGTGATGCCCAGTATAGCAATCAGCCCCAGCATTTT. The encoded protein is CASSDAQYSNQPQHF.

This clonotype came up a few times. The chain employs TRBV7-9 and TRBJ2-1; 7 bases map to TRBD1. The germline gives CDR1 SEHNR, CDR2 FQNEAQ (reference sequence). The J segment lost 5 bases and the V segment lost 5 bases, leaving 6 bases of the junction unmatched. CDR3 length: 14 amino acids. The CDR3 loop reads CASSLSTGDNEQFF. The CDR3 nucleotides read TGTGCCAGCAGCCTCTCAACAGGGGACAATGAGCAGTTCTTC.

This clonotype was detected only a few times. V and J are TRBV5-1 and TRBJ2-4; 9 bases line up with TRBD2. Germline trimming cut 2 bases from V and 8 bases from J; bases unmatched to any gene: 8. Germline V lookup: CDR1 SGHRS, CDR2 YFSETQ. The CDR3 consists of 15 residues. The CDR3 sequence: CASSFSFVAGDIQYF. CDR3 in DNA: TGCGCCAGCAGCTTCTCTTTCGTAGCGGGGGACATTCAGTACTTC.

J is TRBJ1-4 and V is TRBV25-1; 7 bases are a match to TRBD1. CDR1 is MGHDK and CDR2 is SYGVNS in the germline V gene. The CDR3 contains 15 residues. V lost 5 bases, J lost 5 bases, and 8 bases stayed unmatched. In DNA form, the CDR3 reads TGTGCCAGCAGTAGCGACAGGGTCGGAAATGAAAAACTGTTTTTT. Its translation is CASSSDRVGNEKLFF.

This clonotype occurred a few times. V and J are TRBV5-1 and TRBJ1-4; tentative D call: TRBD1 (6 bases). The CDR3 is 14 residues long. Per germline, CDR1 SGHRS and CDR2 YFSETQ. Trimming took off 1 base at V and 10 bases at J, with 14 bases between the two ends. CDR3 loop: CASSLQQGPGKLFF. CDR3 in DNA: TGCGCCAGCAGCTTGCAGCAGGGGCCGGGAAAACTGTTTTTT.

This chain joins TRBV5-1 and TRBJ2-3; 11 nucleotides match TRBD2. Germline CDR1 and CDR2: SGHRS and YFSETQ. The CDR3 runs 15 residues. With 4 bases clipped from V and 2 bases from J, the junction kept 3 bases outside the gene matches. In nucleotides, the CDR3 is TGCGCCAGCAGCGGGACTAGCGGAAACACAGATACGCAGTATTTT. Residues: CASSGTSGNTDTQYF.

The chain employs TRBV4-2 and TRBJ2-3; 7 nucleotides agree with TRBD2. The germline gives CDR1 LGHNA, CDR2 YNFKEQ. V trimming: 4 bases; J trimming: 1 base; junction bases outside the gene matches: 8. This CDR3 has 16 amino acids. The DNA for the CDR3 is TGTGCCAGCAGCCCTCGAGCGGGGTCCCGCACAGATACGCAGTATTTT. Its translation is CASSPRAGSRTDTQYF.

The chain joins TRBV7-8 to TRBJ1-1; D might be TRBD1 (6 bases). V lost 1 base, J lost 1 base, and 7 bases lay in between. Germline V gives CDR1 SGHVS, CDR2 FQNEAQ. The CDR3 length is 14 residues. CDR3 residues: CASSLETGNTEAFF. Written as DNA, the CDR3 is TGTGCCAGCAGCTTAGAGACAGGGAACACTGAAGCTTTCTTT. The complete variable domain, with remaining parts taken from reference TRBV7-8 and TRBJ1-1, reads GAGVSQSPRYKVAKRGQDVALRCDPISGHVSLFWYQQALGQGPEFLTYFQNEAQLDKSGLPSDRFFAERPEGSVSTLKIQRTQQEDSAVYLCASSLETGNTEAFFGQGTRLTVV.

This clonotype was detected a few times. The V gene is TRBV20-1, the J gene TRBJ1-1; unclear D gene. The V gene lost 7 bases and the J gene lost 6 bases, with 9 bases spanning the gap. Germline V CDR1 and CDR2: DFQATT, SNEGSKA (reference sequence). The CDR3 is 10 residues long. CDR3 loop: CSVSYPEAFF. The CDR3 nucleotides read TGCAGTGTCTCTTACCCTGAAGCTTTCTTT.

This clonotype was detected many times. J is TRBJ2-5 and V is TRBV4-1, with D possibly TRBD2 on 5 matching bases. CDR3 length: 14 amino acids. Looked up from germline, CDR1 is MGHRA and CDR2 is YSYEKL. With 0 bases removed from V and 6 bases from J, the gap between germline ends came to 11 bases. The CDR3 loop is CASSQDRDGQTQYF. CDR3 coding DNA: TGCGCCAGCAGCCAAGATCGGGATGGCCAGACCCAGTACTTC.

This clonotype was seen repeatedly, ten times or more. This chain's CDR3 is CAIRGTTWGTDTQYF. The CDR3 DNA is TGTGCCATCAGGGGGACCACCTGGGGCACAGATACGCAGTATTTT. This chain uses TRBV10-3 with TRBJ2-3; D may correspond to TRBD1 or TRBD2 (5 bases each). The CDR3 runs 15 residues. Per the germline V gene, CDR1 is ENHRY and CDR2 is SYGVKD. Trimming removed 6 bases from V and 1 base from J, with 14 bases in between.

The J gene is TRBJ2-7, the V gene TRBV20-1; possibly TRBD1 for D (5 bases). V was shortened by 5 bases and J by 6 bases, with 17 bases between the two germline ends. The CDR3 has 13 amino acids. Germline-derived CDR1 and CDR2 are DFQATT and SNEGSKA (reference sequence). The CDR3 nucleotides read TGCAGTGCTCCCCCCGAAGGGGTCGGCGAGCAGTACTTC. This encodes CSAPPEGVGEQYF.

There are many counts of this clonotype. This CDR3 reads CASRLGRGDTEAFF. The CDR3 DNA is TGCGCCAGCAGGTTAGGGAGGGGAGACACTGAAGCTTTCTTT. The chain employs TRBV5-1 and TRBJ1-1; D perhaps matches TRBD1 (5 bases). V lost 5 bases to trimming and J lost 3 bases, with 14 bases between them. The CDR3 sequence is 14 residues long. Per the germline V gene, CDR1 is SGHRS and CDR2 is YFSETQ. Full variable domain (missing parts from reference TRBV5-1 and TRBJ1-1): KAGVTQTPRYLIKTRGQQVTLSCSPISGHRSVSWYQQTPGQGLQFLFEYFSETQRNKGNFPGRFSGRQFSNSRSEMNVSTLELGDSALYLCASRLGRGDTEAFFGQGTRLTVV.